The table lists the clone carrying this T cell receptor (beta chain) with many counts. The CDR3 is 13 residues long. The germline gives CDR1 DFQATT, CDR2 SNEGSKA (reference sequence). The ends were cut back, 3 bases at V and 6 bases at J, with 12 bases in the middle. It was genomic DNA that served as the template for profiling TCR beta VDJ and CDR3. Each CDR3 protein is one row after TCRdb ran MiXCR on the reads. The sample records 150,000 to 200,000 distinct CDR3 sequences, approximately 43% being singletons. The data belong to a study of CD8+CD57+ T cells in acquired aplastic anemia. Specimen: sorted CD4+, CD8+, or CD8+CD57+ T cells (not recorded which) from PBMCs. The receptor's source is a human donor in good health. The chain carries TRBV20-1 and TRBJ2-4, with D hard to call. The DNA of the CDR3 is TGCAGTGCTAGTGTTCTAGTCGGAAACATTCAGTACTTC. It encodes CSASVLVGNIQYF.